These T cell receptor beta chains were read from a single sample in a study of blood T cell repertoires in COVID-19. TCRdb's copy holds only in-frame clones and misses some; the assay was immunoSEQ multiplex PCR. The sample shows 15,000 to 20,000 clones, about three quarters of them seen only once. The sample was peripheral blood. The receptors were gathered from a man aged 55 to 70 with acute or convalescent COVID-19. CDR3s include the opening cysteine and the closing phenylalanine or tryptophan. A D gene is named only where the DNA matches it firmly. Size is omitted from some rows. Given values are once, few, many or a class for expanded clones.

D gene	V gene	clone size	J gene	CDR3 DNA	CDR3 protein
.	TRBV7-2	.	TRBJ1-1	TGTGCCAGCAGCCCTCCTTGGGGCATGGCCACTGAAGCTTTCTTT	CASSPPWGMATEAFF
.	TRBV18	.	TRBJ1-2	TGTGCCAGCTCACCAGATGCGGTTGACTATGGCTACACCTTC	CASSPDAVDYGYTF
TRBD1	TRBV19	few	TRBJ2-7	TGTGCCACGGGACAGGGGCGCGAGCAGTACTTC	CATGQGREQYF
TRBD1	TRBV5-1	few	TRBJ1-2	TGCGCCAGCAGCGTTACGGTACAGGGGGCAGAGGGCTACACCTTC	CASSVTVQGAEGYTF
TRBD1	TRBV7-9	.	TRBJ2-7	TGTGCCAGCAGCAGAGGAGGACAGGGGGGGACCTACGAGCAGTACTTC	CASSRGGQGGTYEQYF
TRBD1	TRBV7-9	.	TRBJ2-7	TGTGCCAGCAGCTATGGGACAGGGGGCGACGAGCAGTACTTC	CASSYGTGGDEQYF
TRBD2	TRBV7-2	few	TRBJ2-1	TGTGCCAGCAGCTCCCTAGCGGGGGTTTACAATGAGCAGTTCTTC	CASSSLAGVYNEQFF
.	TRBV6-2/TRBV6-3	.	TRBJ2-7	TGTGCCAGCAGTTACGTTGCGCGGTACGAGCAGTACTTC	CASSYVARYEQYF
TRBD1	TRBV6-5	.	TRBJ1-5	TGTGCCAGCAGCAGACAGGGTGGTGGCAATCAGCCCCAGCATTTT	CASSRQGGGNQPQHF
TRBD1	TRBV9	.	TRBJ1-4	TGTGCCAGCAGCGCTACAGGGGGCGCGTACGAAAAACTGTTTTTT	CASSATGGAYEKLFF
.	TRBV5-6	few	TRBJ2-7	TGTGCCAGCAGCTTGAAGCGGTCCACCTACGAGCAGTACTTC	CASSLKRSTYEQYF
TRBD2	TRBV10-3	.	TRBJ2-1	TGTGCCACCTCTAGCGGGGGGGGATACAATGAGCAGTTCTTC	CATSSGGGYNEQFF
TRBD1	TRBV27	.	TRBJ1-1	TGTGCCAGCCGACAGGGGAACACTGAAGCTTTCTTT	CASRQGNTEAFF
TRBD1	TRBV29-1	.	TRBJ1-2	TGCAGCGTTCTAGACAGGGGTTTCGGTGGCTACACCTTC	CSVLDRGFGGYTF
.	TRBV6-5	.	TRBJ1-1	TGTGCCAGCAGTTACACCGGGTCCCAGAACACTGAAGCTTTCTTT	CASSYTGSQNTEAFF
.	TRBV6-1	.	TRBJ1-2	TGTGCCAGCAGTGAAACCCGAGAGCGTGGCTACACCTTC	CASSETRERGYTF
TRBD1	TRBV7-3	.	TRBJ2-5	TGTGCCAGCAGCCCACAGGGGAGTGGGACCCAGTACTTC	CASSPQGSGTQYF
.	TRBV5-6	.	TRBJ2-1	TGTGCCAGCAGCTTGGAGGGGCTAGTTTTGGAGTTCTTC	CASSLEGLVLEFF
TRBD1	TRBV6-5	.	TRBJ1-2	TGTGCCACCTTGACAGGGATAAAGTATGGCTACACCTTC	CATLTGIKYGYTF
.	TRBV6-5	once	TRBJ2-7	TGTGCCAGCAGTAGACTTGAGGGGGACGAGCAGTACTTC	CASSRLEGDEQYF
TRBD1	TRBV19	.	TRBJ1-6	TGTGCCAGCGCCGGGACAGGTGACTATTATAATTCACCCCTCCACTTT	CASAGTGDYYNSPLHF
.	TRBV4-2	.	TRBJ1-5	TGTGCCAGCAGCCAGGATACAGGAACCAATCAGCCCCAGCATTTT	CASSQDTGTNQPQHF
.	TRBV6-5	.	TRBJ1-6	TGTGCCAGCGGGCGGGGCAGGAATTCACCCCTCCACTTT	CASGRGRNSPLHF
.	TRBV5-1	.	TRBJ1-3	TGCGCCAGCAGCTTGACGGTCCCGAGCTCTGGAAACACCATATATTTT	CASSLTVPSSGNTIYF
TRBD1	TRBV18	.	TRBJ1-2	TGTGCCAGCTCCCCCGGACAGGGTACTGACTATGGCTACACCTTC	CASSPGQGTDYGYTF
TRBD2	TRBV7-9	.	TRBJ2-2	TGTGCCAGCAGTCTTGGGGGCCCCAGGACTAGCGGGAACACCGGGGAGCTGTTTTTT	CASSLGGPRTSGNTGELFF
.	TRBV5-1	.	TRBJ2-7	TGCGCCAGCAGCTTGGAGGGCAGGGTCTACGAGCAGTACTTC	CASSLEGRVYEQYF
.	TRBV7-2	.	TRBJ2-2	TGTGCCAGCAGCCCCTTTATCCCTACGAACACCGGGGAGCTGTTTTTT	CASSPFIPTNTGELFF
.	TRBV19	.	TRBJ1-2	TGTGCCAGTAGTATCGGACATAATACTAACTATGGCTACACCTTC	CASSIGHNTNYGYTF
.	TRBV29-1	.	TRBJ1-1	TGCAGCGTTGAAGAATCGGGACAAGAAGCTTTCTTT	CSVEESGQEAFF
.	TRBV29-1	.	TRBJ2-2	TGCAGCGTTGAAGGCAGGGGAAACACCGGGGAGCTGTTTTTT	CSVEGRGNTGELFF
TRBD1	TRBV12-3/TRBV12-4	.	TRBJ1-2	TGTGCCAGCAGTACAAGACAGGGGCCGGGCTACACCTTC	CASSTRQGPGYTF
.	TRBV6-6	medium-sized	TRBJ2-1	TGTGCCAGCACCTCCCGGGGGACGGGCAATGAGCAGTTCTTC	CASTSRGTGNEQFF
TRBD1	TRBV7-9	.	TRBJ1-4	TGTGCCAGCAGCCTGGGACAGGTTAATGAAAAACTGTTTTTT	CASSLGQVNEKLFF
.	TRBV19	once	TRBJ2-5	TGTGCCAGTAGATCGGGGGGCCGGGAGACCCAGTACTTC	CASRSGGRETQYF
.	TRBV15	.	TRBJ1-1	TGTGCCACCAGCAGAGGGACTAACACTGAAGCTTTCTTT	CATSRGTNTEAFF
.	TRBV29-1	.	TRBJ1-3	TGCAGCGGAACAGAACACTCTGGAAACACCATATATTTT	CSGTEHSGNTIYF
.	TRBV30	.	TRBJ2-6	TGTGCCTGGAGTGTCAGGGTTGGGGCCAACGTCCTGACTTTC	CAWSVRVGANVLTF
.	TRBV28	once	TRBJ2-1	TGTGCCAGCAACCCGTCGGGTTCCTACAATGAGCAGTTCTTC	CASNPSGSYNEQFF
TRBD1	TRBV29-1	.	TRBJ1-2	TGCAGCGTTACGACAGGGACAGTCGGGGGCTACACCTTC	CSVTTGTVGGYTF
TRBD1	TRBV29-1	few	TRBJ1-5	TGCAGCGTGGGACAGGGCAATCAGCCCCAGCATTTT	CSVGQGNQPQHF
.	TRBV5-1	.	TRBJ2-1	TGCGCCAGCAGCCCGCCGGGACAATACAATGAGCAGTTCTTC	CASSPPGQYNEQFF
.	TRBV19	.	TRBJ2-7	TGTGCCAGTAGTGGTCGATTAGCCTACGAGCAGTACTTC	CASSGRLAYEQYF
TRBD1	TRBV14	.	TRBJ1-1	TGTGCCAGCAGACTCGGGACAGGGGGCACTGAAGCTTTCTTT	CASRLGTGGTEAFF
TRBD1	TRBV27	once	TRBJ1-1	TGTGCCAGCAGTATAGATAACAGGGGGCGAAATTGGGGGACTGAAGCTTTCTTT	CASSIDNRGRNWGTEAFF
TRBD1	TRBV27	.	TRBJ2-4	TGTGCCAGCAGCCAGGACAGGTCGGGAAACATTCAGTACTTC	CASSQDRSGNIQYF
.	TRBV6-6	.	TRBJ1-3	TGTGCCAGCAGTTACGGCAGCTCTGGAAACACCATATATTTT	CASSYGSSGNTIYF
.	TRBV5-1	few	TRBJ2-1	TGCGCCAGCGGGGGTGCGGGGTCCTACAATGAGCAGTTCTTC	CASGGAGSYNEQFF
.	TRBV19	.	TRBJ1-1	TGTGCCAGTTCCGAAAAAGACAGGGAAGCTTTCTTT	CASSEKDREAFF
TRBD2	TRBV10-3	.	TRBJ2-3	TGTGCCATCAGGCCACCTAGCGGGGGGGATGGTGATACGCAGTATTTT	CAIRPPSGGDGDTQYF
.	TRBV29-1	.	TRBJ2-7	TGCAGCGTCCGGGACACTATCTCCTACGAGCAGTACTTC	CSVRDTISYEQYF
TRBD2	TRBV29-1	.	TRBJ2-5	TGCAGCGTGTCCGGGACTAGCGAGACCCAGTACTTC	CSVSGTSETQYF
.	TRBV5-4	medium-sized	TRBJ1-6	TGTGCCAGCAGCTCGCAGAATGCGGTGGGGGGTTCACCCCTCCACTTT	CASSSQNAVGGSPLHF
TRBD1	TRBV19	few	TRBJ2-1	TGTGCCAGTAGTCCCCTCCTTGACAGGGGGAGGAATGAGCAGTTCTTC	CASSPLLDRGRNEQFF
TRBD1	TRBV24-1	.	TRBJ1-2	TGTGCCACCAGTGACCGGGACAGGGACTTCACCCCCTATGGCTACACCTTC	CATSDRDRDFTPYGYTF